A selection of T cell receptor beta chains follows, all from one sample in a study of blood T cell repertoires in COVID-19. Only in-frame clones appear in the TCRdb table, and some are missing; sequencing was by immunoSEQ multiplex PCR. The sample lists fewer than 200,000 clones, almost 80% occurring once. The sample comprised peripheral blood. These receptors came from a woman aged 70 to 79 with acute or convalescent COVID-19. Both conserved end residues are part of each CDR3. A D gene is named only where the DNA matches it firmly. Clone size is shown for a subset of rows, as once, few, many or a class of expanded clone.

TRBV5-4	TRBD1	once	TRBJ1-4	CASSRTGVNEKLFF	TGTGCCAGCAGCAGAACAGGGGTTAATGAAAAACTGTTTTTT
TRBV6-1	-	-	TRBJ1-1	CASSDVQGYRTEAFF	TGTGCCAGCAGTGACGTCCAGGGTTATAGGACTGAAGCTTTCTTT
TRBV5-4	-	few	TRBJ1-1	CASSPEGLNTEAFF	TGTGCCAGCAGCCCGGAGGGGCTGAACACTGAAGCTTTCTTT
TRBV12-3/TRBV12-4	-	-	TRBJ1-5	CASSLNMNQPQHF	TGTGCCAGCAGCCTTAACATGAATCAGCCCCAGCATTTT
TRBV5-1	TRBD1	once	TRBJ2-1	CASSLAYRGYYNEQFF	TGCGCCAGCAGCTTGGCCTACAGGGGATACTACAATGAGCAGTTCTTC
TRBV18	-	-	TRBJ2-5	CASSPKMGGEAETQYF	TGTGCCAGCTCACCGAAGATGGGCGGGGAAGCGGAGACCCAGTACTTC
TRBV5-1	TRBD2	few	TRBJ2-7	CASSPLAGLASDEQYF	TGCGCCAGCAGCCCTCTAGCGGGCTTAGCTTCGGACGAGCAGTACTTC
TRBV2	TRBD2	-	TRBJ2-4	CASRGPTSAFSKNIQYF	TGTGCCAGCAGGGGGCCCACTAGCGCCTTTTCCAAAAACATTCAGTACTTC
TRBV28	-	few	TRBJ1-5	CATNGGNQPQHF	TGTGCCACAAACGGGGGGAATCAGCCCCAGCATTTT
TRBV12-3/TRBV12-4	-	-	TRBJ2-1	CASSLEAGYQQFF	TGTGCCAGCAGTTTAGAGGCAGGGTACCAGCAGTTCTTC